This T cell receptor beta chain derives from a study of blood T cell repertoires in COVID-19. Study information: T cells, B-cell-depleted T cells, or PBMCs supplied cDNA or gDNA.

This clone was seen only a few times. The trim removed 5 bases at V and 3 bases at J, leaving 7 bases unmatched. Germline V gene lookup returns CDR1 MNHEY and CDR2 SVGAGI. CDR3 length equals 15 residues. TCRdb's table, derived via immunoSEQ multiplex PCR, lists solely in-frame clones and lacks some. The table has 220,000 or so clones, roughly nine tenths seen once. The sequence was obtained from a woman aged 45-65 years with COVID-19, enrolled during active disease. The chain couples TRBV6-5 to TRBJ1-5, with 7 bases identical to TRBD1. Sequencing was done on a sample of peripheral blood. CDR3 residues: CASSKLGQHNQPQHF. CDR3 DNA: TGTGCCAGCAGTAAATTGGGACAGCACAATCAGCCCCAGCATTTT.